These 14 T cell receptor beta chains came from one sample sequenced in a study of vaccination and CD4 T cells after COVID-19. The treatment here: roughly 11-day PBMC culture with coronavirus spike peptide pools or control peptides (ViraFEST assay). Their specific antigens are unknown. The Oncomine TCR Beta short-read assay was applied to DNA of cultured CD4+ T cells. Each CDR3 protein is one row after TCRdb ran MiXCR on the PCR reads. The repertoire consists of around 21,000 distinct CDR3 sequences, with 60% occurring once and the leading ten covering around 9.3%. The material sequenced was CD4+ T cells from blood, cultured in vitro, taken after SARS-CoV-2 vaccination. The receptors shown here come from a human donor who had recovered from COVID-19.

CDR3 amino acids: CSAQTAGRGVYEQYF. CDR3 coding DNA: TGCAGTGCTCAGACGGCGGGACGAGGGGTTTACGAGCAGTACTTC. The V and J genes are TRBV20-1 and TRBJ2-7, with D perhaps matching TRBD2 (6 bases). The CDR3 is 15 amino acids. From germline, CDR1 is DFQATT and CDR2 SNEGSKA (reference sequence). V was clipped by 5 bases and J by 4 bases, with 21 bases between them.

The CDR3 DNA follows: TGTGCCAGTCACAGGGGAGACACTGAAGCTTTCTTT. Its translation: CASHRGDTEAFF. This sequence joins TRBV10-3 and TRBJ1-1; 7 positions match TRBD1. Germline CDR1 reads ENHRY; CDR2 reads SYGVKD. V shed 10 bases, J shed 3 bases, and the junction held 5 bases outside the gene matches. The CDR3 is 12 residues long.

This clonotype has more than one count but fewer than ten. The CDR3 protein is CSAGGVAGSNEQFF. CDR3 coding DNA: TGCAGTGCCGGGGGGGTAGCGGGAAGTAATGAGCAGTTCTTC. The rearrangement links TRBV20-1 to TRBJ2-1; 8 bases line up with TRBD2. V lost 6 bases and J lost 7; bases outside the gene matches: 11. The CDR3 totals 14 residues. Germline CDR1 reads DFQATT; CDR2 reads SNEGSKA (reference sequence).

This clonotype appeared once. The V call is TRBV20-1, the J call TRBJ2-7, with TRBD2 identical over 8 bases. The germline V gene encodes CDR1 DFQATT and CDR2 SNEGSKA (reference sequence). After removal of 6 bases from V and 0 bases from J, the junction contained 10 bases not matched to a gene. The length of the CDR3 is 15 residues. The CDR3 coding sequence is TGCAGTGCCCTGGCTAGCGGGTTAAGCTCCTACGAGCAGTACTTC. Residues: CSALASGLSSYEQYF.

This chain uses TRBV29-1 with TRBJ2-3, with D perhaps matching TRBD1 or TRBD2 (5 bases each). Germline CDR1 and CDR2: SQVTM and ANQGSEA. This CDR3 contains 13 residues. V gave up 6 bases and J gave up 3 bases, with 13 bases separating them. This chain's CDR3 is CSVRGRHTDTQYF. The CDR3 region has the DNA TGCAGCGTGAGGGGCAGACATACAGATACGCAGTATTTT.

This chain links TRBV5-1 with TRBJ2-7; 7 bases fit TRBD1. CDR1 is SGHRS, CDR2 YFSETQ, per germline. The CDR3 extends over 15 amino acids. With V trimmed by 4 bases and J by 4 bases, 11 bases remained unmatched. In nucleotides, the CDR3 is TGCGCCAGCAGCCGGACCGGGACAGACCTTTACGAGCAGTACTTC. Translated: CASSRTGTDLYEQYF.

The chain carries TRBV10-3 and TRBJ1-2; unclear D gene. Per the germline V gene, CDR1 is ENHRY and CDR2 is SYGVKD. The CDR3 extends over 14 amino acids. V was clipped by 6 bases and J by 0 bases, with 11 bases between them. Written as DNA, the CDR3 is TGTGCCATCAGGCGAGGGCTTACTAACTATGGCTACACCTTC. Translating it yields CAIRRGLTNYGYTF.

The chain has TRBV12-3 or TRBV12-4 and TRBJ2-5, with D tentatively TRBD2 (5 bases). The CDR3 extends over 14 amino acids. V was clipped by 3 bases and J by 7 bases, with 15 bases between them. The CDR3 is CASSFIEGGGTQYF. The CDR3 DNA follows: TGTGCCAGCAGTTTCATAGAAGGCGGAGGGACCCAGTACTTC.

This clonotype showed up just a few times. At one boundary the junction diverges from the germline segment, which might be a read error. The CDR3 reads CASSNNGPLHF. The CDR3 DNA reads TGTGCCAGCAGTAACAATGGACCCCTGCATTTT. This chain uses TRBV6-2 or TRBV6-3 with TRBJ1-5; D uncertain. The CDR3 sequence is 11 residues long. In germline, CDR1 is MNHEY, CDR2 SVGEGT.

This chain connects TRBV7-9 to TRBJ2-2; TRBD2 aligns across 16 bases. The CDR3 consists of 19 residues. Unmatched junction bases numbered 10, after V lost 5 bases and J lost 4 bases. Germline values: CDR1 SEHNR, CDR2 FQNEAQ (reference sequence). The chain's CDR3 is CASSLPGLAGGPGTGELFF. The CDR3 nucleotides are TGTGCCAGCAGCCTTCCGGGACTAGCGGGAGGGCCAGGCACCGGGGAGCTGTTTTTT. The full variable domain, its missing parts supplied by reference TRBV7-9 and TRBJ2-2, is DTGVSQNPRHKITKRGQNVTFRCDPISEHNRLYWYRQTLGQGPEFLTYFQNEAQLEKSRLLSDRFSAERPKGSFSTLEIQRTEQGDSAMYLCASSLPGLAGGPGTGELFFGEGSRLTVL.

This clonotype was seen more than once but under ten times. The rearrangement joins TRBV20-1 to TRBJ2-3, with D unclear. Trimming left V 0 bases short and J 3 bases short, with 10 bases between. This CDR3 spans 14 amino acids. From germline, CDR1 is DFQATT and CDR2 SNEGSKA (reference sequence). The CDR3 nucleotides read TGCAGTGCTAGAGATTGGAAAAAGACAGATACGCAGTATTTT. Translated, it gives CSARDWKKTDTQYF.

The chain has TRBV19 and TRBJ1-5; weak D call: TRBD1 (6 bases). Germline assignment: CDR1 LNHDA and CDR2 SQIVND (reference sequence). V was shortened by 6 bases and J by 0 bases, with 9 bases between the two germline ends. The CDR3 extends over 14 amino acids. CDR3 DNA: TGTGCCAGTAGCCAGGGGAGTAGCAATCAGCCCCAGCATTTT. This codes for CASSQGSSNQPQHF. Drawing the rest from reference TRBV19 and TRBJ1-5, the complete variable domain is DGGITQSPKYLFRKEGQNVTLSCEQNLNHDAMYWYRQDPGQGLRLIYYSQIVNDFQKGDIAEGYSVSREKKESFPLTVTSAQKNPTAFYLCASSQGSSNQPQHFGDGTRLSIL.

The chain joins TRBV7-2 to TRBJ1-1; possible D gene TRBD1, 6 bases. Trimming removed 6 bases from V and 9 bases from J, with 11 bases in between. The CDR3 is made up of 11 amino acids. Germline assignment: CDR1 SGHTA and CDR2 FQGNSA. In DNA form, the CDR3 reads TGTGCCAGCAGAAGGGGGGATCAAGCTTTCTTT. This sequence encodes CASRRGDQAFF.

The CDR3 coding sequence is TGTGCCACCAGCAGGGTCCGGGGGAGCTCCTATAATTCACCCCTCCACTTT. It yields the protein CATSRVRGSSYNSPLHF. The chain is built from TRBV15 and TRBJ1-6; D is perhaps TRBD1 (5 bases). V gave up 3 bases and J gave up 0 bases, with 12 bases separating them. Germline V gene data show CDR1 as LNHNV and CDR2 as YYDKDF (reference sequence). The length of the CDR3 is 17 residues.